This paragraph reports one T cell receptor (beta chain). In this sample, this clone turned up many times. Its antigen is unknown. There are no base qualities to consult, and no much larger clone falls within one base. This sample was included in a study of blood T cell repertoires in COVID-19 (dated by TCRdb to the early 2020s). For context, the study as a whole: Samples covering the acute and convalescent phases of COVID-19 were provided by collaborators in the United States, Italy and Spain. The material from the prospective study consisted of cDNA or gDNA derived from T cells, B-cell-depleted T cells, or PBMCs. The dataset comprised deeply sampled blood TCRbeta repertoires from subjects exposed to, actively infected with, or recovered from COVID-19. The repertoires were released in a freely available public database intended as a resource for research on the immune response to SARS-CoV-2. The samples were drawn from the first 160 participants of the ongoing ImmuneRACE study and from 1,200 or so subjects provided by 6 global collaborators. Sample metadata almost always included a de-identified subject ID, COVID-19 status, age in years and sex. Where available, HLA class I and class II types were taken from metadata supplied by the sample provider and were not determined by assay-based typing. Summary of the overall study and its limitations: The amount of clinical and demographic metadata varied by source and participant and was provided uncurated.

TCRbeta CDR3 regions were amplified from genomic DNA using the immunoSEQ Assay, a bias-controlled multiplex PCR. Regarding the original processing steps: The number of nucleated cells in each sample was estimated by amplification of reference gene primers within the assay. Sequence reads were collapsed and filtered to measure the absolute abundance of every unique TCRbeta CDR3 rearrangement. For each sample, productive Simpson clonality was calculated as the square root of Simpson's diversity index over productive rearrangements. Sourced from immuneACCESS, this table was stored by TCRdb with only in-frame sequences that have V and J called. A share of the clones is absent; for the studies checked, an unresolved V gene accounts for under half, and the remainder has no known explanation. That table supplies the V and J calls and clone size; D and trimming were determined from the DNA. The sample table contains 150,000 to 200,000 clones; only one count was recorded for approximately 80% of them. The ten largest clones capture roughly 8.7% of the sample.

Reading from cysteine to phenylalanine, the CDR3 counts 14 amino acids. Solely the CDR3 DNA is kept, with 42 bases framed from the first base. After removal of 6 bases from V and 2 bases from J, the junction retains 6 bases not matched to a gene. For CDR1 and CDR2, the germline V gene lists SGHVS and FQNEAQ. Collaborating institutions collected whole blood in K2EDTA tubes following their own protocols. For TCRbeta analysis, collaborators shipped samples in one of three forms: frozen whole blood, isolated PBMCs, or DNA extracted from either of those sample types. Here the chain combines TRBV7-8 and TRBJ2-7, with 8 bases in between that match TRBD2. The specimen sequenced was peripheral blood. This clonotype was sampled from a woman in her fifties or sixties with active or convalescent COVID-19. CDR3 protein: CASSSKAGAYEQYF. The DNA sequence follows: TGTGCCAGCAGTTCTAAAGCGGGGGCCTACGAGCAGTACTTC.